Listed here are 18 T cell receptor beta chains from one sample, sequenced in a study of OX40 agonist ivuxolimab in advanced cancers. Measured with immunoSEQ multiplex PCR; TCRdb has only the in-frame clones, and not every one. The sample lists tens of thousands of clones; over 80% were seen once. The material was CD4+ or CD8+ T cells sorted from blood, obtained in a trial of the OX40 agonist ivuxolimab. The receptors were gathered from an adult with an advanced solid tumor such as melanoma, head and neck, liver or kidney cancer.

The chain employs TRBV7-3 and TRBJ1-2; no firm D call. The germline gives CDR1 SGHTA, CDR2 FQGTGA. Trimming took 10 bases from V and 4 from J, leaving 37 bases between them. The CDR3 contains 20 residues. CDR3 sequence reads: CATLIISRGKAVKRIYGYTF. For the CDR3, the DNA is TGTGCCACCCTTATAATTTCTAGAGGGAAGGCAGTAAAGAGGATCTATGGCTACACCTTC.

The V call is TRBV6-5, the J call TRBJ2-2; TRBD2 matches 12 bases. The CDR3 runs to 16 residues. CDR1 is MNHEY, CDR2 SVGAGI, per germline. V was clipped by 4 bases and J by 4 bases; unmatched bases: 4. The CDR3 here is CASSFGLAGFTGELFF. DNA of the CDR3: TGTGCCAGCAGTTTCGGACTAGCGGGGTTCACCGGGGAGCTGTTTTTT.

The chain recombines TRBV5-4 with TRBJ2-3, with TRBD2 identical over 7 bases. The CDR3 runs to 16 residues. V lost 4 bases, J lost 0 bases, and 8 bases stayed unmatched. CDR1 SGHNT and CDR2 YYREEE come from the germline V gene (reference sequence). CDR3 coding DNA: TGTGCCAGCAGCCGATCCCCTAGCGGAAGCACAGATACGCAGTATTTT. Amino acid sequence: CASSRSPSGSTDTQYF. The complete variable domain, with remaining parts taken from reference TRBV5-4 and TRBJ2-3, reads ETGVTQSPTHLIKTRGQQVTLRCSSQSGHNTVSWYQQALGQGPQFIFQYYREEENGRGNFPPRFSGLQFPNYSSELNVNALELDDSALYLCASSRSPSGSTDTQYFGPGTRLTVL.

The chain is built from TRBV5-5 and TRBJ2-3; TRBD1 or TRBD2 may be the D gene (5 bases each). This CDR3 contains 15 residues. The V and J ends lost 0 bases and 7 bases respectively, with 15 bases between them. Looked up from germline, CDR1 is SGHKS and CDR2 is YYEKEE (reference sequence). CDR3 DNA: TGTGCCAGCAGCTTGGTTGGGGGACCACCCAATACGCAGTATTTT. This encodes CASSLVGGPPNTQYF.

The chain couples TRBV2 to TRBJ2-1; perhaps D is TRBD1 or TRBD2 (6 bases each). The germline V gene has CDR1 SNHLY and CDR2 FYNNEI. Deletions cut 1 base from V and 9 bases from J, with 7 bases between. This CDR3 is built from 12 residues. The CDR3 DNA reads TGTGCCAGCAGTGAAGGGGGGGCTGAGCAGTTCTTC. Amino acids: CASSEGGAEQFF.

The chain couples TRBV6-6 to TRBJ2-1; D perhaps matches TRBD2 (5 bases). Germline V gene lookup returns CDR1 MNHNY and CDR2 SVGAGI (reference sequence). This CDR3 has 13 amino acids. V lost 5 bases and J lost 10, with 15 bases in between. The CDR3 region is CASSQTTRSEQFF. The DNA for the CDR3 is TGTGCCAGCAGTCAAACTACTAGGAGCGAGCAGTTCTTC.

V gene TRBV18 combines with J gene TRBJ2-5; D remains ambiguous. Germline lookup yields CDR1 KGHSH and CDR2 LQKENI. This CDR3 has 13 residues. Trimming stripped 2 bases from V and 1 base from J, with 5 bases between. This chain's CDR3 is CASSPSVQETQYF. The CDR3 region has the DNA TGTGCCAGCTCACCAAGCGTCCAAGAGACCCAGTACTTC.

The CDR3 DNA sequence: TGTGCCAGCAGTACGGATAATACGGGGAACACTGAAGCTTTCTTT. Its protein is CASSTDNTGNTEAFF. The chain joins TRBV5-4 to TRBJ1-1; D remains ambiguous. The CDR3 consists of 15 residues. Germline CDR1 and CDR2: SGHNT and YYREEE (reference sequence). Trimming shortened V by 5 bases and J by 1 base, and 15 bases separated the two germline ends.

A note on this clone: The sample carries other DNA sequences with the same CDR3. The V and J genes are TRBV6-1 and TRBJ1-1; D gene ambiguous. Per germline, CDR1 MNHNS and CDR2 SASEGT. V was cut by 2 bases and J by 1 base, with 5 bases left in between. The CDR3 covers 13 residues. Written as DNA, the CDR3 is TGTGCCAGCAGTGAACGGGAGAACACTGAAGCTTTCTTT. This sequence encodes CASSERENTEAFF.

CDR3 sequence reads: CASSQDAGAPYEQYF. The DNA for the CDR3 is TGCGCCAGCAGCCAAGACGCGGGTGCCCCCTACGAGCAGTACTTC. V usage is TRBV4-3 and J usage is TRBJ2-7, with a tentative D call TRBD2 (5 bases). CDR3 size: 15 residues. V shed 0 bases and J shed 2 bases, with 11 bases lying between them. The germline V gene encodes CDR1 LGHNA and CDR2 YSLEER.

This clone has only a few counts. The chain links TRBV27 to TRBJ2-7; 8 bases are a match to TRBD1. The CDR3 runs to 15 residues. Germline trimming cut 9 bases from V and 4 bases from J; bases unmatched to any gene: 14. From germline, CDR1 is MNHEY and CDR2 SMNVEV (reference sequence). CDR3 bases: TGTGCCAGTCGCGATCCAGGACAGGGTAATTACGAGCAGTACTTC. It encodes CASRDPGQGNYEQYF.

The chain employs TRBV5-4 and TRBJ2-3, with D possibly matching TRBD2 (6 bases). Trimming cost V 0 bases and J 2 bases, with 16 bases left between them. This CDR3 region has 17 residues. Germline assignment: CDR1 SGHNT and CDR2 YYREEE (reference sequence). In DNA form, the CDR3 reads TGTGCCAGCAGCTTGGGGGGACTGGCCGGGAACACAGATACGCAGTATTTT. It translates to CASSLGGLAGNTDTQYF.

This chain links TRBV7-2 with TRBJ2-3; D may be TRBD2 (5 bases). The CDR3 spans 14 residues. Trimming took off 5 bases at V and 2 bases at J, with 11 bases between the two ends. In germline, CDR1 is SGHTA, CDR2 FQGNSA. Here the CDR3 reads CASSTADFTDTQYF. CDR3 bases: TGTGCCAGCAGCACTGCGGACTTCACAGATACGCAGTATTTT.

This clone was detected only once. J is TRBJ2-1 and V is TRBV10-1; TRBD2 is a possible D gene (6 bases). Trimming pared 4 bases from V and 10 bases from J, leaving 17 bases between. In germline, CDR1 is WNHNN, CDR2 SYGVQD (reference sequence). The CDR3 consists of 14 residues. The CDR3 spells CASSGGGPRKEQFF. Here the CDR3 DNA reads TGCGCCAGCAGTGGAGGAGGGCCCCGTAAGGAGCAGTTCTTC.

The chain has TRBV7-8 and TRBJ2-2; D possibly corresponds to TRBD1 (5 bases). Trimming pared 5 bases from V and 0 bases from J, leaving 13 bases between. This CDR3 comprises 16 residues. Germline V gene sequence: CDR1 SGHVS, CDR2 FQNEAQ. The CDR3 spells CASSLEDRPNTGELFF. The CDR3 nucleotides are TGTGCCAGCAGCCTAGAAGACAGACCGAACACCGGGGAGCTGTTTTTT. Using reference TRBV7-8 and TRBJ2-2 for the parts outside the CDR3, the full variable domain is GAGVSQSPRYKVAKRGQDVALRCDPISGHVSLFWYQQALGQGPEFLTYFQNEAQLDKSGLPSDRFFAERPEGSVSTLKIQRTQQEDSAVYLCASSLEDRPNTGELFFGEGSRLTVL.

The chain has TRBV30 and TRBJ1-3, with D tentatively TRBD1 (6 bases). The CDR3 is 13 amino acids. Germline CDR1 and CDR2: GTSNPN and SVGIG (reference sequence). Deletions cut 5 bases from V and 4 bases from J, with 12 bases between. CDR3 protein: CAWCIQGGNTIYF. Here the CDR3 DNA reads TGTGCCTGGTGCATCCAGGGGGGAAACACCATATATTTT.

This clone was picked up a small number of times. This chain uses TRBV6-6 with TRBJ2-2, with D perhaps matching TRBD2 (5 bases). The V and J ends lost 0 bases and 3 bases respectively, with 5 bases between them. This CDR3 spans 14 amino acids. The V gene's germline CDR1 is MNHNY and CDR2 SVGAGI (reference sequence). This chain's CDR3 is CASSYSGDTGELFF. For the CDR3, the DNA is TGTGCCAGCAGTTACTCCGGGGACACCGGGGAGCTGTTTTTT.

A single count supports this clone. The junction shows a germline mismatch at one end, possibly a read error. This chain links TRBV6-6 with TRBJ2-2; no definite D call. Looked up from germline, CDR1 is MNHNY and CDR2 is SVGAGI (reference sequence). The CDR3 runs 14 residues. CDR3: CASSDSDNTGELFF. CDR3 bases: TGTGCCAGCAGTGACTCGGACAACACCGGGGAGCTGTTTTTT.